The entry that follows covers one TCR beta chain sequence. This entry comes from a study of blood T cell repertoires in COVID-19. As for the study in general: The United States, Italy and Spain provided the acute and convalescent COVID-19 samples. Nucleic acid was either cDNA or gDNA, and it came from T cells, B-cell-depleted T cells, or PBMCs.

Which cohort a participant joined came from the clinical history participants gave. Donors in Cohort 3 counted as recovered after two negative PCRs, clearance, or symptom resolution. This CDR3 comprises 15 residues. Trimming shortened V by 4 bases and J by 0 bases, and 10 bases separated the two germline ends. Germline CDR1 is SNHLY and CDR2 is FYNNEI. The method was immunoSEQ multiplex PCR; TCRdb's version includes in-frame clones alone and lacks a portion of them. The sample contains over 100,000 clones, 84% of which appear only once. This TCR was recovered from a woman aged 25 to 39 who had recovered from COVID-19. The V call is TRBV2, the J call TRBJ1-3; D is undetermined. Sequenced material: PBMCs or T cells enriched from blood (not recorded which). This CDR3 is CASSAQQSSGNTIYF. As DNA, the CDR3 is TGTGCCAGCAGTGCCCAACAGTCCTCTGGAAACACCATATATTTT.